A single sample is the source of the 29 T cell receptor beta chains below, sequenced in a study of T cell changes during pregnancy in multiple sclerosis. The assay was immunoSEQ multiplex PCR, and TCRdb's table has in-frame clones only and misses some. The sample yields tens of thousands of clones, 85% seen once. Sequenced here: CD8+ T cells from peripheral blood mononuclear cells, sampled after pregnancy. Source of these receptors: a female donor with multiple sclerosis, enrolled in a pregnancy study.

V usage is TRBV7-9 and J usage is TRBJ2-5; D ambiguous. Germline-derived CDR1 and CDR2 are SEHNR and FQNEAQ (reference sequence). The V gene lost 0 bases and the J gene lost 2 bases, with 7 bases spanning the gap. The CDR3 has 14 residues. The CDR3 sequence: CASSLAAEQETQYF. In nucleotides, the CDR3 is TGTGCCAGCAGCTTAGCCGCGGAGCAAGAGACCCAGTACTTC.

CDR3 in amino acids: CASSEGSGSYNEQFF. The CDR3 nucleotides are TGTGCCAGCAGTGAAGGATCCGGGTCCTACAATGAGCAGTTCTTC. The V gene is TRBV6-1, the J gene TRBJ2-1; D is unresolved. This CDR3 is 15 amino acids long. The germline V gene encodes CDR1 MNHNS and CDR2 SASEGT. V was shortened by 1 base and J by 1 base, with 8 bases between the two germline ends.

This chain connects TRBV9 to TRBJ1-6, with 9 bases fitting TRBD1. Germline lookup yields CDR1 SGDLS and CDR2 YYNGEE. The CDR3 totals 15 residues. J was trimmed by 9 bases and V by 4 bases; bases with no gene match: 8. CDR3 in DNA: TGTGCCAGCAGCCCCCGGGACAGGGTAGTTTCACCCCTCCACTTT. Amino acid sequence: CASSPRDRVVSPLHF. Based on the CDR3 plus reference TRBV9 and TRBJ1-6, the full variable domain is DSGVTQTPKHLITATGQRVTLRCSPRSGDLSVYWYQQSLDQGLQFLIQYYNGEERAKGNILERFSAQQFPDLHSELNLSSLELGDSALYFCASSPRDRVVSPLHFGNGTRLTVT.

The chain joins TRBV10-1 to TRBJ2-7; the D is unclear. The germline CDR1 and CDR2 sequences are WNHNN and SYGVQD (reference sequence). V lost 2 bases and J lost 1, with 6 bases in between. CDR3 length: 13 amino acids. The CDR3 DNA sequence: TGCGCCAGCAGTGAGGCAGTTTCCTACGAGCAGTACTTC. Protein: CASSEAVSYEQYF.

The rearrangement uses TRBV19 and TRBJ1-5, with 8 bases aligning to TRBD1. J lost 6 bases, V lost 4 bases, and 5 bases had no gene match. This CDR3 is 14 amino acids long. Germline assignment: CDR1 LNHDA and CDR2 SQIVND (reference sequence). The CDR3 loop reads CASSTGGSIQPQHF. The CDR3 nucleotides read TGTGCCAGTAGTACAGGGGGCTCAATTCAGCCCCAGCATTTT.

The genes are TRBV5-4 and TRBJ2-7; 9 nucleotides match TRBD2. The V and J ends lost 4 bases and 2 bases, in that order; junction bases with no gene match: 7. This CDR3 comprises 15 residues. Germline V gene sequence: CDR1 SGHNT, CDR2 YYREEE (reference sequence). CDR3 region: CASSKSGGSPYEQYF. The CDR3 nucleotides read TGTGCCAGCAGCAAGAGCGGGGGGAGTCCCTACGAGCAGTACTTC.

The J gene is TRBJ2-2, the V gene TRBV7-2; 8 nucleotides line up with TRBD2. Germline V lookup: CDR1 SGHTA, CDR2 FQGNSA. V dropped 5 bases and J dropped 3; count of bases not matched to a gene: 8. The CDR3 extends over 16 amino acids. The CDR3, as DNA: TGTGCCAGCAGCCTCCGGCCTAGCGGGTACACCGGGGAGCTGTTTTTT. Protein sequence: CASSLRPSGYTGELFF. Combining the CDR3 with reference TRBV7-2 and TRBJ2-2 gives the whole variable domain GAGVSQSPSNKVTEKGKDVELRCDPISGHTALYWYRQSLGQGLEFLIYFQGNSAPDKSGLPSDRFSAERTGGSVSTLTIQRTQQEDSAVYLCASSLRPSGYTGELFFGEGSRLTVL.

The chain links TRBV2 to TRBJ1-2; the D gene is possibly TRBD1 (6 bases). The length of the CDR3 is 13 residues. Germline V gene sequence: CDR1 SNHLY, CDR2 FYNNEI. Deletions cut 6 bases from V and 4 bases from J, with 12 bases between. CDR3 loop: CASSTGMVYGYTF. CDR3 DNA sequence: TGTGCCAGCAGCACAGGGATGGTCTATGGCTACACCTTC.

This chain connects TRBV5-1 to TRBJ2-1; perhaps TRBD1 as D (6 bases). The CDR3 is made up of 16 amino acids. Looked up from germline, CDR1 is SGHRS and CDR2 is YFSETQ. Trimming cost V 0 bases and J 8 bases, with 18 bases left between them. Here the CDR3 reads CASSLEGTLPADEQFF. The CDR3 DNA is TGCGCCAGCAGCTTGGAGGGGACACTACCAGCGGATGAGCAGTTCTTC.

This clone has a single count. The chain combines TRBV29-1 with TRBJ1-2, with TRBD1 identical over 11 bases. After removal of 0 bases from V and 1 base from J, the junction contained 7 bases not matched to a gene. The CDR3 has 17 residues. The germline V gene encodes CDR1 SQVTM and CDR2 ANQGSEA. The CDR3 sequence is CSVEDWTGGSVNYGYTF. The CDR3, as DNA: TGCAGCGTTGAAGATTGGACAGGGGGCTCAGTTAACTATGGCTACACCTTC.

The chain combines TRBV5-4 with TRBJ2-7; TRBD1 might be the D (6 bases). Trimming cost V 0 bases and J 6 bases, with 10 bases left between them. The CDR3 length is 13 residues. Germline CDR1 is SGHNT and CDR2 is YYREEE (reference sequence). This chain's CDR3 is CASSLDGRGEQYF. The DNA for the CDR3 is TGTGCCAGCAGCTTGGATGGCAGGGGCGAGCAGTACTTC.

The rearrangement links TRBV2 to TRBJ2-2; the D is unclear. Trimming cost V 7 bases and J 3 bases, with 12 bases left between them. Germline-derived CDR1 and CDR2 are SNHLY and FYNNEI. The length of the CDR3 is 14 residues. The CDR3 reads CASNGWLDTGELFF. The CDR3 DNA sequence: TGTGCCAGCAACGGGTGGTTGGACACCGGGGAGCTGTTTTTT.

V and J are TRBV5-4 and TRBJ1-1, with a tentative D call TRBD1 (6 bases). Looked up from germline, CDR1 is SGHNT and CDR2 is YYREEE (reference sequence). The V gene lost 7 bases and the J gene lost 11 bases, with 18 bases spanning the gap. CDR3 length equals 12 residues. CDR3 amino acids: CASVGDTREAFF. The CDR3 coding sequence is TGTGCCAGCGTCGGGGACACCAGGGAGGCTTTCTTT.

The gene calls are TRBV5-4 and TRBJ1-1; 7 nucleotides line up with TRBD1. Per germline, CDR1 SGHNT and CDR2 YYREEE (reference sequence). Unmatched junction bases numbered 7, after V lost 4 bases and J lost 10 bases. The CDR3 extends over 12 amino acids. The CDR3 loop is CASSPSRGRAFF. The CDR3 DNA is TGTGCCAGCAGCCCGAGCAGGGGGAGAGCTTTCTTT.

The rearrangement uses TRBV15 and TRBJ2-1; 8 nucleotides line up with TRBD2. CDR3 length: 15 amino acids. The germline CDR1 and CDR2 sequences are LNHNV and YYDKDF (reference sequence). J gave up 3 bases and V 2 bases, and 3 bases lay outside the gene matches. The DNA for the CDR3 is TGTGCCACCAGCAGAATAGCGGGGAGCTACAATGAGCAGTTCTTC. It yields the protein CATSRIAGSYNEQFF.

In its sample, this clone was seen once. The chain employs TRBV4-3 and TRBJ1-2; 10 positions agree with TRBD1. Germline V lookup: CDR1 LGHNA, CDR2 YSLEER. The CDR3 sequence is 14 residues long. Trimming removed 7 bases from V and 4 bases from J; junction bases left unmatched: 6. The CDR3 here is CASTSTGGSYGYTF. In DNA form, the CDR3 reads TGCGCCAGCACCTCGACAGGGGGCAGCTATGGCTACACCTTC.

The chain combines TRBV2 with TRBJ2-5; 9 bases agree with TRBD2. Germline trimming cut 6 bases from V and 5 bases from J; bases unmatched to any gene: 7. The CDR3 spans 14 residues. Germline V gives CDR1 SNHLY, CDR2 FYNNEI. CDR3 sequence: CASSAAGGGETQYF. CDR3 in DNA: TGTGCCAGCAGCGCAGCGGGGGGCGGGGAGACCCAGTACTTC.

This clone was found once. The chain joins TRBV7-3 to TRBJ2-3; 7 nucleotides line up with TRBD1. V dropped 5 bases and J dropped 2; count of bases not matched to a gene: 7. From germline, CDR1 is SGHTA and CDR2 FQGTGA. The CDR3 is 15 amino acids. CDR3 bases: TGTGCCAGCAGCCATACGACAGGGTCCACAGATACGCAGTATTTT. Its protein product is CASSHTTGSTDTQYF.

The chain carries TRBV27 and TRBJ2-3, with D possibly matching TRBD2 (6 bases). Germline V gene lookup returns CDR1 MNHEY and CDR2 SMNVEV (reference sequence). V lost 8 bases and J 3 bases, leaving 21 bases between the germline ends. The CDR3 loop spans 16 amino acids. This CDR3 is CASGPLGGESTDTQYF. The CDR3, as DNA: TGTGCCAGCGGCCCCTTGGGCGGGGAGAGTACAGATACGCAGTATTTT.

The genes are TRBV27 and TRBJ1-4; 8 nucleotides align to TRBD1. The V segment lost 2 bases and the J segment 12 bases; nucleotides outside the gene matches: 14. Per the germline V gene, CDR1 is MNHEY and CDR2 is SMNVEV (reference sequence). This CDR3 comprises 16 residues. For the CDR3, the DNA is TGTGCCAGCAGTTTAGGAGTTGGAACAGGGGGGAAGGAACTGTTTTTT. Protein product: CASSLGVGTGGKELFF. Based on the CDR3 plus reference TRBV27 and TRBJ1-4, the full variable domain is EAQVTQNPRYLITVTGKKLTVTCSQNMNHEYMSWYRQDPGLGLRQIYYSMNVEVTDKGDVPEGYKVSRKEKRNFPLILESPSPNQTSLYFCASSLGVGTGGKELFFGSGTQLSVL.

The V gene is TRBV7-5, the J gene TRBJ2-5; the D segment call TRBD1 is taken from the table without a DNA check. TRBV7-5 is recorded as a pseudogene. The CDR3 covers 17 residues. This CDR3 is CARSLAALGQIQETQYF. In nucleotides, the CDR3 is TGTGCCAGAAGCTTAGCAGCCCTCGGACAGATCCAAGAGACCCAGTACTTC.

The chain has TRBV4-1 and TRBJ2-1; D is perhaps TRBD1 (5 bases). The length of the CDR3 is 13 residues. Trimming took off 1 base at V and 10 bases at J, with 11 bases between the two ends. In germline, CDR1 is MGHRA, CDR2 YSYEKL. CDR3: CASSQVVGAEQFF. In DNA form, the CDR3 reads TGCGCCAGCAGCCAAGTGGTAGGGGCGGAGCAGTTCTTC.

The J gene is TRBJ2-7, the V gene TRBV23-1, with D perhaps TRBD2 (5 bases). TRBV23-1 is an open reading frame whose function is uncertain. The CDR3 spans 12 residues. V gave up 10 bases and J gave up 3 bases, with 13 bases separating them. Here the CDR3 DNA reads TGCGCCACCCCAGCCGGACTCTACGAGCAGTACTTC. Translated, it gives CATPAGLYEQYF.

This rearrangement joins TRBV7-6 to TRBJ2-1; possibly TRBD1 for D (6 bases). The CDR3 is made up of 16 amino acids. V dropped 3 bases and J dropped 8 bases, with 20 bases sitting between them. Germline CDR1 reads SGHVS; CDR2 reads FNYEAQ. The CDR3 DNA follows: TGTGCCAGCAGCTTGGGTGGGGGCAGGGCGTTGGATGAGCAGTTCTTC. Its translation is CASSLGGGRALDEQFF. The full variable domain, completed using reference TRBV7-6 and TRBJ2-1, is GAGVSQSPRYKVTKRGQDVALRCDPISGHVSLYWYRQALGQGPEFLTYFNYEAQQDKSGLPNDRFSAERPEGSISTLTIQRTEQRDSAMYRCASSLGGGRALDEQFFGPGTRLTVL.

The rearrangement joins TRBV30 to TRBJ2-3; 8 bases agree with TRBD2. Germline V CDR1 and CDR2: GTSNPN, SVGIG (reference sequence). With 0 bases clipped from V and 9 bases from J, the junction kept 11 bases outside the gene matches. CDR3 length: 15 residues. The CDR3 DNA reads as TGTGCCTGGAGTGTACTACGGGGGGGGGCCGGAACGCAGTATTTT. Translating it yields CAWSVLRGGAGTQYF.

The table lists this clone with a count of one. V gene TRBV4-1 combines with J gene TRBJ2-5; 10 nucleotides line up with TRBD2. The CDR3 has 16 amino acids. CDR1 and CDR2 (germline): MGHRA, YSYEKL. The V and J ends lost 4 bases and 6 bases, in that order; junction bases with no gene match: 11. CDR3 loop: CASSPLSGGARKTQYF. In nucleotides, the CDR3 is TGCGCCAGCAGCCCCCTAAGCGGGGGGGCTAGGAAGACCCAGTACTTC.

The chain has TRBV28 and TRBJ2-7; D is possibly TRBD1 (7 bases). V lost 3 bases, J lost 6 bases, and 15 bases lay in between. CDR1 and CDR2 from the germline V gene are MDHEN and SYDVKM. The CDR3 totals 14 residues. The CDR3 DNA reads TGTGCCAGCAGTTTCCAGGGGGTGGGGGGCGAGCAGTACTTC. This codes for CASSFQGVGGEQYF.

J is TRBJ2-5 and V is TRBV10-3; 9 bases fit TRBD1. The trim removed 3 bases at V and 5 bases at J, leaving 10 bases unmatched. The CDR3 spans 16 residues. Germline CDR1 reads ENHRY; CDR2 reads SYGVKD. This CDR3 is CAISDRDRAAQETQYF. In nucleotides, the CDR3 is TGTGCCATCAGTGACCGGGACAGGGCGGCGCAGGAGACCCAGTACTTC.

This clone occurred once. The V call is TRBV30, the J call TRBJ1-1; no firm D call. The CDR3 extends over 11 amino acids. Germline lookup yields CDR1 GTSNPN and CDR2 SVGIG (reference sequence). CDR3 residues: CASRRNTEAFF. The CDR3, as DNA: TGTGCTTCGAGAAGGAACACTGAAGCTTTCTTT. Supplemented by reference TRBV30 and TRBJ1-1, the full variable domain reads SQTIHQWPATLVQPVGSPLSLECTVEGTSNPNLYWYRQAAGRGLQLLFYSVGIGQISSEVPQNLSASRPQDRQFILSSKKLLLSDSGFYLCASRRNTEAFFGQGTRLTVV.